The rows below give T cell receptor beta chains drawn from one sample of a study of blood T cells in healthy people across ages. TCRdb independently ran MiXCR on the 5' RACE reads; one entry per CDR3 protein. Among around 1.5 million distinct CDR3 sequences listed, 35% to 45% were seen once. Material for sequencing was blood. These receptors came from a woman between 18 and 29 years old in good health. Both conserved end residues are part of each CDR3. A D gene is named only where the DNA matches it firmly. Clone size, where shown, is once, few, many, or a class for clones that have expanded.

TRBJ2-7 NA TRBV13 TRBD2 TGTGCCAGCAGACTTAGCGGGGGGGTCTACGAGCAGTACTTC CASRLSGGVYEQYF
TRBJ2-7 NA TRBV7-9 NA TGTGCCAGCAGCGGGCCCGGGGTAAAATCCATCCCCTACGAGCAGTACTTC CASSGPGVKSIPYEQYF
TRBJ1-6 few TRBV3-1 TRBD1 TGTGCCAGCAGCCAACAGGGGGCGGGGGATAATTCACCCCTCCACTTT CASSQQGAGDNSPLHF
TRBJ2-1 NA TRBV6-5 NA TGTGCCAGCAGTTCCATACATGAGCAGTTCTTC CASSSIHEQFF
TRBJ1-5 NA TRBV20-1 NA TGCAGTGCTAGAGTCCGGGTCCCCAATCAGCCCCAGCATTTT CSARVRVPNQPQHF
TRBJ1-1 NA TRBV5-1 NA TGCGCCAGCAGCGCGACGAGGGGGGCGAACACTGAAGCTTTCTTT CASSATRGANTEAFF
TRBJ1-1 NA TRBV6-5 NA TGTGCCAGCAGGGCAGGCATGAACACTGAAGCTTTCTTT CASRAGMNTEAFF
TRBJ2-5 NA TRBV29-1 TRBD1 TGCGGCGTTGGGCCAGGGGGTTTGGAGACCCAGTACTTC CGVGPGGLETQYF
TRBJ2-1 few TRBV11-2 TRBD2 TGTGCCAGCAGCTTGATGGCTAGCGGGAGCTATGAGCAGTTCTTC CASSLMASGSYEQFF
TRBJ2-1 many TRBV7-2 NA TGTGCCAGCAGAATCGACACCTACAATGAGCAGTTCTTC CASRIDTYNEQFF
TRBJ1-1 few TRBV9 NA TGTGCCAGCAGCGGGCCCGATAAGACTGAAGCTTTCTTT CASSGPDKTEAFF
TRBJ2-3 few TRBV20-1 TRBD2 TGCAGTGCTAGGGATCGGACTAGCAGGAGTCCGGATACGCAGTATTTT CSARDRTSRSPDTQYF
TRBJ2-2 many TRBV3-1 TRBD1 TGTGCCAGCAGCCCGACAGGGTCGGATGCCGGGGAGCTGTTTTTT CASSPTGSDAGELFF
TRBJ1-5 once TRBV4-1 NA TGCGCCAGCAGCCAAGCCGACGGAGGTCAGCCCCGGCATTTT CASSQADGGQPRHF
TRBJ2-7 NA TRBV12-3/TRBV12-4 TRBD1 TGTGCCAGCAGTATACCGGGACAGCCCTACGAGCAGTACTTC CASSIPGQPYEQYF
TRBJ2-5 few TRBV20-1 TRBD1 TGCAGTGCCCGAATGACCGGGACAGTACAAGAGACCCAGTACTTC CSARMTGTVQETQYF
TRBJ2-3 few TRBV20-1 TRBD2 TGCAGTGCCCCTCGGCGGGGGGGTTGGGGCACAGATACGCAGTATTTT CSAPRRGGWGTDTQYF
TRBJ2-7 few TRBV6-2/TRBV6-3 TRBD1 TGTGCCAGCAGTGATCCGGGACAGGGAAAATACGAGCAGTACTTC CASSDPGQGKYEQYF
TRBJ1-6 NA TRBV2 NA TGTGCCAGCAGTGAAGCGTTTCGTTTATTCCTCCATTCACCCCTCCACTTT CASSEAFRLFLHSPLHF
TRBJ2-2 NA TRBV27 NA TGTGCCAGCACCGAGAATGGTTCCGGGGAGCTGTTTTTT CASTENGSGELFF
TRBJ2-3 NA TRBV28 NA TGTGCCAGCAGAATAGTATCAGATACGCAGTATTTT CASRIVSDTQYF
TRBJ2-1 NA TRBV6-5 TRBD2 TGTGCCAGCGGCAGACGCGGGGGGCTGTTATACAATGAGCAGTTCTTC CASGRRGGLLYNEQFF
TRBJ2-7 NA TRBV10-3 TRBD1 TGTGCCATCAGTGAGGACGGACAGGGGGGGAATGAGCAGTACTTC CAISEDGQGGNEQYF
TRBJ2-7 NA TRBV25-1 TRBD1 TGTGCCAGCAGTGCGCCCCCCGGGACAGCCGTCTACGAGCAGTACTTC CASSAPPGTAVYEQYF
TRBJ2-1 few TRBV20-1 TRBD1 TGCAGTGTTCCTAGCGACAGGGGGGCCTACAATGAGCAGTTCTTC CSVPSDRGAYNEQFF
TRBJ2-3 NA TRBV21-1 NA TGTGCCAGCGTCAACAGGGGGGGTACGCAGTATTTT CASVNRGGTQYF
TRBJ2-3 NA TRBV12-3/TRBV12-4 NA TGTGCCAGCAGCCGAATGGGTATATGGGGCACTCCTAGCACAGATACGCAGTATTTT CASSRMGIWGTPSTDTQYF
TRBJ2-1 once TRBV2 NA TGTGCCAGCAGTCGGGACTTTACATCCTACAATGGGCAGTTCTTC CASSRDFTSYNGQFF
TRBJ2-1 medium-sized TRBV7-2 NA TGTGCCAGCAGCTCCTCCGGGACTGGCTCCTACAATGAGCAGTTCTTC CASSSSGTGSYNEQFF
TRBJ2-3 NA TRBV7-3 NA TGTGCCAGCAGCTCCGACTTAACAGATACGCAGTATTTT CASSSDLTDTQYF
TRBJ2-1 few TRBV2 TRBD2 TGTGCCAGCAAGGGCGGGGGGGTGATATACAATGAGCAGTTCTTC CASKGGGVIYNEQFF
TRBJ2-5 few TRBV4-2 NA TGTGCCAGCAGCAATATGGTAAAGGACCAAGAGACCCAGTACTTC CASSNMVKDQETQYF
TRBJ2-1 NA TRBV5-1 NA TGCGCCAGCAGCTTGGCGGGACCCTCAGACAATGAGCAGTTCTTC CASSLAGPSDNEQFF
TRBJ2-7 NA TRBV15 NA TGTGCCACCAGCAGAGATTTGGAACACTCCTACGAGCAGTACTTC CATSRDLEHSYEQYF
TRBJ2-5 few TRBV20-1 NA TGCAGTGCTGCAACCGGGACATCTCAAGAGACCCAGTACTTC CSAATGTSQETQYF
TRBJ1-6 few TRBV10-3 TRBD1 TGTGCCATCAGTGGGACAGGGGACTCACCCCTCCACTTT CAISGTGDSPLHF
TRBJ1-1 once TRBV5-1 TRBD1 TGCGCCAGCCTGGAGACAGGGGCAAACACTGAAGCTTTCTTT CASLETGANTEAFF
TRBJ2-1 NA TRBV15 TRBD2 TGTGCCACCAGCACCGGGGGGGCCCCTGTCTACAATGAGCAGTTCTTC CATSTGGAPVYNEQFF
TRBJ2-5 NA TRBV6-5 NA TGTGCCAGCTACGACTCGATAGGAGAGACCCAGTACTTC CASYDSIGETQYF
TRBJ2-5 once TRBV2 NA TGTGCCAAAAATCAAGAGACCCAGTACTTC CAKNQETQYF
TRBJ1-1 NA TRBV27 NA TGTGCCAGCAGCATCGACACACTGAACACTGAAGCTTTCTTT CASSIDTLNTEAFF
TRBJ1-4 NA TRBV28 NA TGTGCCAGCGGCCCCCTGGTGTTTTTT CASGPLVFF